The next 32 T cell receptor beta chains were all read from a single sample in a study of blood T cell repertoires in COVID-19. Measured with immunoSEQ multiplex PCR; TCRdb has only the in-frame clones, and not every one. Of about 480,000 clones detected, nearly 90% appear once; the ten largest clones hold roughly 2%. Material: PBMCs or T cells enriched from blood (not recorded which). These receptors came from a woman aged 18-29 years with acute COVID-19.

The CDR3 coding sequence is TGTGCCAGCAGTGTTGACAGGGGTGGGAGCGAGCAGTACTTC. Translated: CASSVDRGGSEQYF. The chain carries TRBV28 and TRBJ2-7; TRBD1 agrees at 8 bases. The CDR3 runs 14 residues. V lost 5 bases and J lost 6; bases outside the gene matches: 9. Germline-derived CDR1 and CDR2 are MDHEN and SYDVKM. Full variable domain (remainder filled in from reference TRBV28 and TRBJ2-7): DVKVTQSSRYLVKRTGEKVFLECVQDMDHENMFWYRQDPGLGLRLIYFSYDVKMKEKGDIPEGYSVSREKKERFSLILESASTNQTSMYLCASSVDRGGSEQYFGPGTRLTVT.

J is TRBJ2-5 and V is TRBV3-1 (or the pseudogene TRBV3-2); D is possibly TRBD1 (6 bases). CDR3 length: 16 residues. Germline CDR1 reads LGHDT; CDR2 reads YNNKEL (reference sequence). Trimming pared 3 bases from V and 4 bases from J, leaving 18 bases between. The CDR3 region has the DNA TGTGCCAGCAGCCAGGGTGAAACACAGGGTGGAGAGACCCAGTACTTC. Translation gives CASSQGETQGGETQYF.

In its sample, this clone was seen a few times. V usage is TRBV20-1 and J usage is TRBJ2-3; a weak D match, TRBD2 (6 bases). The CDR3 has 11 amino acids. The germline V gene encodes CDR1 DFQATT and CDR2 SNEGSKA (reference sequence). CDR3 sequence reads: CLAGHGDTQYF. The DNA of the CDR3 is TGCCTTGCGGGGCACGGAGATACGCAGTATTTT.

The DNA of the CDR3 is TGTGCCAGCAGTAGACACCTACTTCCGGGACAGGGGGGAGATACGCAGTATTTT. Translating gives CASSRHLLPGQGGDTQYF. V gene TRBV28 combines with J gene TRBJ2-3, with 11 bases lining up with TRBD1. V lost 5 bases, J lost 5 bases, and 15 bases stayed unmatched. The germline gives CDR1 MDHEN, CDR2 SYDVKM. The CDR3 length is 18 residues.

The chain couples TRBV7-3 to TRBJ2-5; 9 bases map to TRBD1. Germline V CDR1 and CDR2: SGHTA, FQGTGA. The J segment lost 5 bases and the V segment lost 5 bases, leaving 9 bases of the junction unmatched. The CDR3 has 15 amino acids. The CDR3 nucleotides read TGTGCCAGCAGCCCGGGACAGGGTGGTTTCGAGACCCAGTACTTC. This translates into CASSPGQGGFETQYF.

This clone was recorded a few times. V gene TRBV25-1 combines with J gene TRBJ2-2; weak D call: TRBD2 (6 bases). Germline V lookup: CDR1 MGHDK, CDR2 SYGVNS. V lost 4 bases, J lost 3 bases, and 9 bases lay in between. This CDR3 spans 14 amino acids. This CDR3 reads CASSAGEDTGELFF. CDR3 coding DNA: TGTGCCAGCAGTGCTGGGGAGGACACCGGGGAGCTGTTTTTT.

The J gene is TRBJ2-2, the V gene TRBV6-5, with a possible D match to TRBD2 (6 bases). The CDR3 has 15 residues. Trimming removed 2 bases at V and 5 bases at J, with 12 bases between. Germline CDR1 is MNHEY and CDR2 is SVGAGI. The CDR3 DNA is TGTGCCAGCAGTTACCGGGGGAGCGGAACCGGGGAGCTGTTTTTT. It codes for CASSYRGSGTGELFF.

The CDR3 is CASSSTYRDTEAFF. The DNA of the CDR3 is TGTGCCAGCAGTTCTACTTACAGGGACACTGAAGCTTTCTTT. The rearrangement links TRBV6-5 to TRBJ1-1, with D possibly matching TRBD1 (6 bases). The length of the CDR3 is 14 residues. V was cut by 4 bases and J by 3 bases, with 12 bases left in between. Germline V lookup: CDR1 MNHEY, CDR2 SVGAGI.

The rearrangement joins TRBV10-3 to TRBJ2-3, with 11 positions matching TRBD1. The J segment lost 4 bases and the V segment lost 8 bases, leaving 5 bases of the junction unmatched. Germline V gene sequence: CDR1 ENHRY, CDR2 SYGVKD. The length of the CDR3 is 14 residues. CDR3 region: CAIGGQGASDTQYF. CDR3 in DNA: TGTGCCATCGGCGGACAGGGGGCCTCAGATACGCAGTATTTT.

The J gene is TRBJ1-5, the V gene TRBV6-5; 7 bases match TRBD1. Germline V lookup: CDR1 MNHEY, CDR2 SVGAGI. V shed 9 bases and J 2 bases; nucleotides not matched to a gene: 1. The CDR3 totals 12 residues. The CDR3 DNA is TGTGCCAGTGGGACAGGCAATCAGCCCCAGCATTTT. It codes for CASGTGNQPQHF.

V and J are TRBV6-5 and TRBJ2-1, with 9 bases fitting TRBD2. The CDR3 runs to 15 residues. J gave up 4 bases and V 5 bases, and 6 bases lay outside the gene matches. Germline values: CDR1 MNHEY, CDR2 SVGAGI. The CDR3 sequence is CASSLSGSSYNEQFF. CDR3 nucleotide sequence: TGTGCCAGCAGTCTTAGCGGGAGTTCGTACAATGAGCAGTTCTTC.

This sequence joins TRBV12-5 and TRBJ2-1; the D gene is possibly TRBD2 (5 bases). V shed 4 bases and J shed 6 bases, with 22 bases lying between them. The CDR3 runs to 17 residues. CDR1 is LGHNT and CDR2 is FRNRAP in the germline V gene. The CDR3: CASGSTNRPDGGNEQFF. The DNA of the CDR3 is TGTGCTAGTGGTTCAACCAATAGACCAGATGGAGGCAATGAGCAGTTCTTC.

The rearrangement joins TRBV10-2 to TRBJ2-7; no clear D gene. The CDR3 consists of 11 residues. Germline CDR1 is WSHSY and CDR2 is SAAADI. V was clipped by 6 bases and J by 3 bases, with 6 bases between them. In nucleotides, the CDR3 is TGCGCCAGCAGCGGTAACTACGAGCAGTACTTC. It encodes CASSGNYEQYF.

The V call is TRBV18, the J call TRBJ1-6; 8 bases map to TRBD1. Per germline, CDR1 KGHSH and CDR2 LQKENI. The CDR3 is 14 amino acids. The junction had 3 bases not matched to a gene; V was cut back by 6 bases and J by 5 bases. The CDR3 DNA reads as TGTGCCAGCTCTAAGGACAGGGATAATTCACCCCTCCACTTT. Encoded protein: CASSKDRDNSPLHF.

The chain combines TRBV5-8 with TRBJ2-7; D may be TRBD1 (8 bases). The CDR3 runs 15 residues. CDR1 is SGHTS, CDR2 YDEGEE, per germline. Trimming left V 3 bases short and J 4 bases short, with 17 bases between. The CDR3 region is CASSYIGQGGYEQYF. The DNA for the CDR3 is TGTGCCAGCAGCTACATCGGACAGGGAGGGTACGAGCAGTACTTC.

The rearrangement joins TRBV27 to TRBJ1-1; 7 nucleotides align to TRBD1. J gave up 1 base and V 6 bases, and 5 bases lay outside the gene matches. The germline V gene has CDR1 MNHEY and CDR2 SMNVEV (reference sequence). The CDR3 has 14 residues. The CDR3 spells CASRRRQGNTEAFF. The CDR3 DNA is TGTGCCAGCAGGCGAAGACAGGGGAACACTGAAGCTTTCTTT.

The table lists this clone with a count of one. This chain connects TRBV30 to TRBJ1-3, with D maybe TRBD1 (5 bases). Germline CDR1 is GTSNPN and CDR2 is SVGIG (reference sequence). V was shortened by 4 bases and J by 5 bases, with 18 bases between the two germline ends. The CDR3 runs to 15 residues. CDR3 nucleotide sequence: TGTGCCTGGACCGTGGGGGGGGAACGCCGAAACACCATATATTTT. Protein sequence: CAWTVGGERRNTIYF.

The V and J genes are TRBV10-3 and TRBJ2-7; 9 bases line up with TRBD1. The length of the CDR3 is 14 residues. J gave up 6 bases and V 4 bases, and 7 bases lay outside the gene matches. Germline assignment: CDR1 ENHRY and CDR2 SYGVKD. The CDR3 sequence is CAISGTGASSEQYF. In DNA, the CDR3 is TGTGCCATCAGTGGGACAGGGGCCTCTAGCGAGCAGTACTTC.

In its sample, this clone was seen once. This chain joins TRBV27 and TRBJ2-3, with D perhaps TRBD1 (6 bases). The V end lost 5 bases, the J end lost 1 base, and 13 bases lay between the germline ends. The length of the CDR3 is 15 residues. The V gene's germline CDR1 is MNHEY and CDR2 SMNVEV (reference sequence). The CDR3 is CASSAQGFGTDTQYF. CDR3 sequence (DNA): TGTGCCAGCAGTGCACAGGGTTTTGGCACAGATACGCAGTATTTT.

This chain links TRBV7-8 with TRBJ2-1; D might be TRBD1 (7 bases). The germline V and J ends were trimmed by 2 bases and 11 bases, with 22 bases remaining between them. Germline lookup yields CDR1 SGHVS and CDR2 FQNEAQ. This CDR3 spans 16 amino acids. The CDR3 region has the DNA TGTGCCAGCAGCTTATACGCGGGGTTGCCGACAGGGAAGCAGTTCTTC. This sequence encodes CASSLYAGLPTGKQFF.

The chain carries TRBV29-1 and TRBJ2-3, with D hard to call. Trimming removed 3 bases at V and 2 bases at J, with 6 bases between. CDR1 is SQVTM and CDR2 is ANQGSEA in the germline V gene. The CDR3 has 12 residues. The CDR3 sequence: CSVEADTDTQYF. The CDR3 DNA reads TGCAGCGTTGAGGCAGACACAGATACGCAGTATTTT.

Only a few counts were recorded for this clone. The chain is built from TRBV2 and TRBJ1-5; possible D gene TRBD1, 6 bases. Germline assignment: CDR1 SNHLY and CDR2 FYNNEI. CDR3 length equals 14 residues. V was pared by 8 bases and J by 9 bases, with 20 bases between. In nucleotides, the CDR3 is TGTGCCAGCCTACAGGGTAGGGCCAATGGGCCCCAGCATTTT. This sequence encodes CASLQGRANGPQHF.

The rearrangement links TRBV5-4 to TRBJ2-2, with a tentative D call TRBD2 (6 bases). V was cut by 3 bases and J by 7 bases, with 13 bases left in between. The CDR3 covers 14 residues. In germline, CDR1 is SGHNT, CDR2 YYREEE (reference sequence). The CDR3 nucleotides read TGTGCCAGCAGCTCTTCTAGCGCCAGCGGGGAGCTGTTTTTT. Amino acid sequence: CASSSSSASGELFF.

This clone has a single count. The CDR3 is CASSQTSIEQFF. In DNA form, the CDR3 reads TGTGCCAGCAGCCAGACTAGTATTGAGCAGTTCTTC. The rearrangement joins TRBV6-2 or TRBV6-3 to TRBJ2-1; D is perhaps TRBD2 (6 bases). The CDR3 has 12 residues. V was cut by 6 bases and J by 9 bases, with 12 bases left in between. Germline CDR1 reads MNHEY; CDR2 reads SVGEGT.

The rearrangement links TRBV9 to TRBJ1-1, with D maybe TRBD1 (5 bases). Per germline, CDR1 SGDLS and CDR2 YYNGEE. V was cut by 0 bases and J by 0 bases, with 12 bases left in between. The CDR3 spans 16 residues. CDR3 amino acids: CASSVEDTSLNTEAFF. CDR3 in DNA: TGTGCCAGCAGCGTAGAGGACACCTCATTGAACACTGAAGCTTTCTTT.

V and J are TRBV7-8 and TRBJ2-7; tentatively, D is TRBD2 (5 bases). The germline gives CDR1 SGHVS, CDR2 FQNEAQ. The CDR3 is 15 residues long. Deletions cut 0 bases from V and 1 base from J, with 10 bases between. The CDR3 bases are TGTGCCAGCAGCTTAGCGACGCGGAGGTCCTACGAGCAGTACTTC. This gives the protein CASSLATRRSYEQYF.

The V call is TRBV2, the J call TRBJ1-1; D gene ambiguous. The V gene's germline CDR1 is SNHLY and CDR2 FYNNEI. V was trimmed by 4 bases and J by 0 bases, leaving 9 bases between them. This CDR3 region has 14 residues. CDR3 region: CASSAATMNTEAFF. The CDR3 DNA reads TGTGCCAGCAGTGCCGCGACAATGAACACTGAAGCTTTCTTT.

The V and J genes are TRBV11-2 and TRBJ2-7, with D possibly TRBD1 on 6 matching bases. This CDR3 contains 17 residues. Per the germline V gene, CDR1 is SGHAT and CDR2 is FQNNGV. V was clipped by 5 bases and J by 4 bases, with 24 bases between them. CDR3 sequence: CASSELRGRARSYEQYF. For the CDR3, the DNA is TGTGCCAGCAGCGAACTCAGGGGACGTGCGCGATCGTACGAGCAGTACTTC.

The rearrangement uses TRBV7-9 and TRBJ2-1; D is perhaps TRBD2 (7 bases). V gave up 0 bases and J gave up 6 bases, with 24 bases separating them. This CDR3 has 19 amino acids. Germline loops: CDR1 SEHNR, CDR2 FQNEAQ (reference sequence). The CDR3 loop is CASSLARGHGTTLFNEQFF. The CDR3 nucleotides are TGTGCCAGCAGCTTAGCAAGGGGACACGGGACTACCCTCTTCAATGAGCAGTTCTTC.

CDR3 sequence: CASSRGGLAGYNEQFF. The CDR3 coding sequence is TGTGCCAGCAGCCGCGGAGGACTAGCGGGGTACAATGAGCAGTTCTTC. The chain employs TRBV3-1 (or the pseudogene TRBV3-2) and TRBJ2-1; 12 positions match TRBD2. CDR1 LGHDT and CDR2 YNNKEL come from the germline V gene (reference sequence). Germline trimming cut 4 bases from V and 4 bases from J; bases unmatched to any gene: 5. CDR3 length: 16 residues.

The V and J genes are TRBV2 and TRBJ2-3; 12 nucleotides align to TRBD2. V trimming: 6 bases; J trimming: 4 bases; junction bases outside the gene matches: 8. The germline V gene has CDR1 SNHLY and CDR2 FYNNEI. This CDR3 is built from 16 residues. This CDR3 is CASRQPSGRGADTQYF. For the CDR3, the DNA is TGTGCCAGCAGACAACCTAGCGGGAGGGGCGCAGATACGCAGTATTTT.

CDR3 region: CASSLFGRDTYYGYTF. The DNA for the CDR3 is TGTGCCAGCAGCTTATTCGGCCGGGACACATACTATGGCTACACCTTC. This chain links TRBV7-2 with TRBJ1-2; a possible D gene is TRBD1 (6 bases). This CDR3 has 16 residues. Trimming left V 2 bases short and J 3 bases short, with 16 bases between. The germline V gene encodes CDR1 SGHTA and CDR2 FQGNSA.